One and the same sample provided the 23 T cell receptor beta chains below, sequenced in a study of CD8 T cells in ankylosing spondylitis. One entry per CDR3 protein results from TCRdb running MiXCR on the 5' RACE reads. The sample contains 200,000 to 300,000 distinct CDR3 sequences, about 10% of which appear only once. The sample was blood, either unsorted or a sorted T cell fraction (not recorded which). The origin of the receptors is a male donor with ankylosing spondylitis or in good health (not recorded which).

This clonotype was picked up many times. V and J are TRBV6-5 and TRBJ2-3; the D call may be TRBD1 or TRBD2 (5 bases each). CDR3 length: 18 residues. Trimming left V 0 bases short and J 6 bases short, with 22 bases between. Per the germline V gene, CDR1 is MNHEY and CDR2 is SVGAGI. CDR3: CASSYSGAGLGSADTQYF. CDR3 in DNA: TGTGCCAGCAGTTACTCCGGGGCAGGTTTGGGCTCAGCTGATACGCAGTATTTT.

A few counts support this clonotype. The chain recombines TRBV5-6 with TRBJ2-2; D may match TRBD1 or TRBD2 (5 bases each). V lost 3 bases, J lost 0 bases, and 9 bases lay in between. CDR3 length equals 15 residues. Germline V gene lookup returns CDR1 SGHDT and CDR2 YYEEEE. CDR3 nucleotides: TGTGCCAGCAGCTACGGGGCCGCGAACACCGGGGAGCTGTTTTTT. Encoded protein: CASSYGAANTGELFF.

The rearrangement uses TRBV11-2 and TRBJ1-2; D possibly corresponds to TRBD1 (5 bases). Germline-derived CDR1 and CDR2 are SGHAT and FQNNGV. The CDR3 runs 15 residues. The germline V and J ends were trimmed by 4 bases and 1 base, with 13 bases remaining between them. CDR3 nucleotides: TGTGCCAGCAGCTCCATCCGGGGCCTTAACTATGGCTACACCTTC. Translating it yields CASSSIRGLNYGYTF.

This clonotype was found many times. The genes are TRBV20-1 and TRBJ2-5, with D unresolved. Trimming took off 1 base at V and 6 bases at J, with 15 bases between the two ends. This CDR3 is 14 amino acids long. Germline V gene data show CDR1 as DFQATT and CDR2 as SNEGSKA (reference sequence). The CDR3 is CSARALLGLQTQYF. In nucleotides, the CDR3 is TGCAGTGCTAGAGCCCTTTTAGGGTTACAGACCCAGTACTTC.

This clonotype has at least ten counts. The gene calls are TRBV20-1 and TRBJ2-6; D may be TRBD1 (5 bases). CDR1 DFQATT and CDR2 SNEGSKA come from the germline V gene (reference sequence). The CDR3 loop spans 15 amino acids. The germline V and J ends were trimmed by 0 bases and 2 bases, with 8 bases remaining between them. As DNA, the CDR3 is TGCAGTGCTAGAGAAGGGGCTACTGGGGCCAACGTCCTGACTTTC. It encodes CSAREGATGANVLTF.

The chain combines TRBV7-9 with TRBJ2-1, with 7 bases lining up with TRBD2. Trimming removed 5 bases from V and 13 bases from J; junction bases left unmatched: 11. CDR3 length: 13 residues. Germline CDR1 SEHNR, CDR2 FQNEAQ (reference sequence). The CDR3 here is CASSPTPERDQFF. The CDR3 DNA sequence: TGTGCCAGCAGCCCAACCCCCGAGCGGGACCAGTTCTTC.

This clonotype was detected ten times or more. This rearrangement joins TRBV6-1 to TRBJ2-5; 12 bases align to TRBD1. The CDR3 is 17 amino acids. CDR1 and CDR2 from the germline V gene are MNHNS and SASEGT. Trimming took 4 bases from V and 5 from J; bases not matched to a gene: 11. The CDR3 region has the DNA TGTGCCAGCAGTGTCGTCGGGACAGGGGGCTCGAAGGAGACCCAGTACTTC. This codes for CASSVVGTGGSKETQYF.

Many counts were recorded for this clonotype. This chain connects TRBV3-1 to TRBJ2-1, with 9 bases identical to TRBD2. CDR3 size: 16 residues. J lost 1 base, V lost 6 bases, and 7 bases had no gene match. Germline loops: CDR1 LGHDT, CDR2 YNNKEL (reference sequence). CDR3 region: CASRSSGTASYNEQFF. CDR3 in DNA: TGTGCCAGCAGATCTAGCGGGACCGCATCCTACAATGAGCAGTTCTTC.

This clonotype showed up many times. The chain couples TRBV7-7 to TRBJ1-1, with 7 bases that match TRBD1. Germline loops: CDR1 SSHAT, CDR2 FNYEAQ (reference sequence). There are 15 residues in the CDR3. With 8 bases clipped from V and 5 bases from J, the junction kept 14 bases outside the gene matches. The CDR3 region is CASGKGAFATTEAFF. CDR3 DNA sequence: TGTGCCAGCGGTAAGGGGGCGTTCGCAACTACTGAAGCTTTCTTT.

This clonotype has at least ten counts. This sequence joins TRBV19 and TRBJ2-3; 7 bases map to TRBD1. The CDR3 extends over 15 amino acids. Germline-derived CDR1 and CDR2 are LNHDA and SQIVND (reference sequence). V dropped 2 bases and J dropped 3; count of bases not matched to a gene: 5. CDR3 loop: CASSITTGKTDTQYF. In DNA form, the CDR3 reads TGTGCCAGTAGTATAACGACAGGGAAGACAGATACGCAGTATTTT.

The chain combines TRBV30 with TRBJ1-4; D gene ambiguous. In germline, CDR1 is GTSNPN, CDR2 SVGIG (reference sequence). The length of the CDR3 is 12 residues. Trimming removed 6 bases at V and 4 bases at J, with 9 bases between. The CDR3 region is CACPGFNEKLFF. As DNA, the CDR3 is TGTGCCTGCCCGGGTTTTAATGAAAAACTGTTTTTT.

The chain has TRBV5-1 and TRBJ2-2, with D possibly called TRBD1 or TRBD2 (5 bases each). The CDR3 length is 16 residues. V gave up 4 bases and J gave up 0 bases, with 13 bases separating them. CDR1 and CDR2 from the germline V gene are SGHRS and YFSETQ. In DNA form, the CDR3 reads TGCGCCAGCAGCATTGGGACCCGGGCGAACACCGGGGAGCTGTTTTTT. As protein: CASSIGTRANTGELFF.

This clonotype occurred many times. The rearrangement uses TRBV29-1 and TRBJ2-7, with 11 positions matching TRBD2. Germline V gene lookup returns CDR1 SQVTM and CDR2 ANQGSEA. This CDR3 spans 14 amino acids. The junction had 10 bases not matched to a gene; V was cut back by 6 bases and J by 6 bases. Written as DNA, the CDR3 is TGCAGCGTCTTAGGGACTAGCGGATATATCGAGCAGTACTTC. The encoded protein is CSVLGTSGYIEQYF.

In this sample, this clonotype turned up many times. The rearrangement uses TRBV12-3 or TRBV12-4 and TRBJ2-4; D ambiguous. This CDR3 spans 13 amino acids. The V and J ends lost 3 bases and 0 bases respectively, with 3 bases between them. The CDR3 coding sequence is TGTGCCAGCAGTTTTTCAGCCAAAAACATTCAGTACTTC. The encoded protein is CASSFSAKNIQYF.

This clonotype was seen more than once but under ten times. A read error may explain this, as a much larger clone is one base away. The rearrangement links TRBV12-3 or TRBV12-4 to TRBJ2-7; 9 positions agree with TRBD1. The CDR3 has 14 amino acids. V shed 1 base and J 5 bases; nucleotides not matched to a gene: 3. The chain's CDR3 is CASSLGTGADEQYF. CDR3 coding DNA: TGTGCCAGCAGTTTAGGGACAGGGGCTGACGAGCAGTACTTC.

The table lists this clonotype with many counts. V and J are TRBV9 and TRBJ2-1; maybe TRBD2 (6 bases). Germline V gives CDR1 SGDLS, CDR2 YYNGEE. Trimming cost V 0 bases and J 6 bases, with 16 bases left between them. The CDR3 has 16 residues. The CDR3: CASSVGAGAYLNEQFF. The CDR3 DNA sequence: TGTGCCAGCAGCGTAGGAGCGGGCGCCTACCTCAATGAGCAGTTCTTC.

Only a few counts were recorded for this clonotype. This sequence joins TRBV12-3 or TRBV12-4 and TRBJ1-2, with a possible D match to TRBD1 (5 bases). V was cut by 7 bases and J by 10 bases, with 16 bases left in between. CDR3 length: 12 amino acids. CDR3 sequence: CASTRVGVVYTF. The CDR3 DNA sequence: TGTGCCAGCACCCGAGTGGGGGTCGTCTACACCTTC.

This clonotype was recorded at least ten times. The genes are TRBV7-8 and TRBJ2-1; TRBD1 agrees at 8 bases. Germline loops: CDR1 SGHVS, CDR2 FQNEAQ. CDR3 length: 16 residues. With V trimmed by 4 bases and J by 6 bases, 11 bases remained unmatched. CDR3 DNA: TGTGCCAGCAGCTGGACCTGGGACAGGAGTATCAATGAGCAGTTCTTC. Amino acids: CASSWTWDRSINEQFF.

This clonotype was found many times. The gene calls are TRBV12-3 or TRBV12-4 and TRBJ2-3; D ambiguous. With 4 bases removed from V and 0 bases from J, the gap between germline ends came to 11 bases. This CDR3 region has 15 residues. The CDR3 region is CASSSALQSTDTQYF. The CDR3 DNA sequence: TGTGCCAGCAGTTCCGCGTTACAAAGCACAGATACGCAGTATTTT.

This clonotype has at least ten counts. The CDR3: CASSLLTGANTDTQYF. CDR3 nucleotides: TGTGCCAGCAGTTTACTGACAGGGGCAAACACAGATACGCAGTATTTT. The V call is TRBV12-3 or TRBV12-4, the J call TRBJ2-3, with 8 nucleotides matching TRBD1. V lost 2 bases to trimming and J lost 2 bases; unmatched junction nucleotides: 6. This CDR3 is 16 amino acids long.

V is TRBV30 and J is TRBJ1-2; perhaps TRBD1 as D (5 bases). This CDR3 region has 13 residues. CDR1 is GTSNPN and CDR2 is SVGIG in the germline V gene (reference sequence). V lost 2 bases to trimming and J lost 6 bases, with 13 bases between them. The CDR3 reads CAWSLSGTDGYTF. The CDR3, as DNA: TGTGCCTGGAGTCTCTCGGGGACGGATGGCTACACCTTC.

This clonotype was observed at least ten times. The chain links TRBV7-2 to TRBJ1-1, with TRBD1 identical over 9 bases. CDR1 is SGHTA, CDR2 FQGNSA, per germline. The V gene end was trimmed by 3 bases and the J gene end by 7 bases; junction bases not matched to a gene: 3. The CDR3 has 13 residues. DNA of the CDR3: TGTGCCAGCAGCTTGGGACAGGGTCGTGAAGCTTTCTTT. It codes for CASSLGQGREAFF.

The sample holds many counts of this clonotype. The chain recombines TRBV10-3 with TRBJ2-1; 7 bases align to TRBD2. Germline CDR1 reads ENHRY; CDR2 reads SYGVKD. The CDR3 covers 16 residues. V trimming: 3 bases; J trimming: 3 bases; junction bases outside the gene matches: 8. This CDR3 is CAISEGDYTFYNEQFF. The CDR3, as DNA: TGTGCCATCAGTGAAGGGGACTACACCTTCTACAATGAGCAGTTCTTC.